The sequence of this T cell receptor (beta chain) was determined in a study of post-analysis software for immune sequencing data (dated by TCRdb to the mid-2010s). In terms of the full investigation: Recorded disease courses included relapsing-remitting, secondary progressive and progressive-relapsing multiple sclerosis, with some patients lacking subtype annotation. The patient repertoires were compared against some twelve previously published healthy control repertoires obtained from donors aged about 6 to 28 years. A subset of samples was prepared in parallel using single-end sample barcoding, then pooled and co-amplified after Illumina adapter ligation. General conclusions and limits of the study: Roughly 5 TRBV segments, including TRBV5-6, TRBV5-1 and TRBV20-1, were significantly more frequent in patients than controls. Normalized Chao1 diversity was significantly lower in multiple sclerosis patients than controls, suggesting substantial peripheral T-cell clonal expansion. Strong co-clustering of samples prepared in the same batch was shown by direct clustering with F measure, prompting a batch-effect correction. The control group was slightly older than the multiple sclerosis patient group.

The CDR1 and CDR2 encoded by the germline V gene are SGHAT and FQNNGV. The CDR3 holds 15 amino acids from the cysteine to the phenylalanine. The CDR3 DNA has 45 bases and is translated from base 1. Trimming at the junction amounts to 1 base on V and 7 bases on J, and the germline ends lie 16 bases apart. Remarks on this clonotype: The target of this receptor is not known. Per-nucleotide qualities are absent, and no much larger clonotype sits a single base away.

The method was PCR. Sequenced using an Illumina HiSeq 2500. To reduce PCR and sequencing biases, unique molecular identifiers were incorporated into the TCR beta cDNA libraries. Per 1 to 10 million input T cells, roughly 0.5 million cDNA molecules were obtained, such that each molecule approximated one T cell. The patient libraries were prepared and sequenced using the same protocol as the earlier healthy control dataset. Samples belonging to the same batch were prepared together, multiplexed and sequenced on a shared HiSeq lane. As for the authors' bioinformatics: Raw barcoded reads were processed with MIGEC, discarding single-read molecular identifier groups before consensus assembly and CDR3 extraction. VDJtools was used for post-analysis of the clonotype tables, with diversity normalized by down-sampling every dataset to the smallest sample size. Repertoire overlap clustering matched CDR3 amino acid but not nucleotide sequences to correct batch-related cross-sample contamination. The public reads were reprocessed in TCRdb via fastp at Q25 and MiXCR, keeping in-frame beta chains. Each CDR3 protein gets just one entry, which takes the most common genes and DNA from the rows behind it. The V and J calls reflect TCRdb's pipeline rather than the authors' work. The sample records under 900,000 distinct CDR3 sequences, 53% of which are singletons. The top ten clonotypes cover 4% to 5.5% of the sample.

TCR beta repertoires were profiled from peripheral blood of approximately 13 young patients with multiple sclerosis to demonstrate the VDJtools post-analysis software. The multiple sclerosis patients were children and adolescents ranging in age from about 6 to 17 years. The clonotype comes from a girl aged 10-17 years with multiple sclerosis. The sequence is built from TRBV11-2 and TRBJ1-2; perhaps TRBD1 is the D gene, with 5 bases matching. The specimen sequenced was blood. CDR3 region: CASSLAATVPPGYTF. The bases are TGTGCCAGCAGCTTAGCTGCGACAGTCCCACCTGGCTACACCTTC.